This T cell receptor beta chain was captured by sequencing in a study of sequential checkpoint blockade in melanoma. For the study at large: Randomization was 1:1 between first-line nivolumab→ipilimumab and ipilimumab→nivolumab. Each arm's sequence ended with maintenance nivolumab.

Per germline, CDR1 MNHEY and CDR2 SMNVEV (reference sequence). This CDR3 is 15 amino acids long. The J segment lost 4 bases and the V segment lost 5 bases, leaving 8 bases of the junction unmatched. The sample's treatment: randomized to nivolumab then ipilimumab (arm A) or the reverse (arm B). No patient had prior DNA-damaging chemotherapy. Sorted cells were live CD3+CD8+, lacking CD19 and CD56, from PBMCs. Clones were sequenced by immunoSEQ multiplex PCR, and TCRdb holds only the in-frame ones, with some missing. The sample records 12,000 to 15,000 clones, about 78% being singletons. The sequence derives from a human donor with melanoma. The V and J genes are TRBV27 and TRBJ2-7; 10 bases agree with TRBD2. The starting material was CD8+ T cells sorted from blood (inferred from file names), obtained from a patient given nivolumab and ipilimumab in sequence. The chain's CDR3 is CASSPRASGSYEQYF. In DNA form, the CDR3 reads TGTGCCAGCAGTCCCCGGGCTAGCGGGAGTTACGAGCAGTACTTC.